The clone carrying this TCR beta chain has more than one count but fewer than ten. The data derive from a study of T cell changes during pregnancy in multiple sclerosis. Using immunoSEQ multiplex PCR, the repertoire was profiled, and TCRdb retains in-frame clones only, with some absent. The sample lists about 110,000 clones, approximately 93% occurring once. Germline values: CDR1 SGHKS, CDR2 YYEKEE (reference sequence). Trimming left V 4 bases short and J 1 base short, with 17 bases between. The CDR3 runs 16 residues. The specimen comprised peripheral blood, sampled after pregnancy. This receptor was obtained from a female donor with multiple sclerosis, enrolled in a pregnancy study. V is TRBV5-5 and J is TRBJ1-1; maybe TRBD1 (6 bases). As DNA, the CDR3 is TGTGCCAGCAGCCCTCTACTTAGAGGGGGGAACACTGAAGCTTTCTTT. Amino acid sequence: CASSPLLRGGNTEAFF.